This TCR beta chain was recorded in a study of shared clonotypes between healthy human individuals. Using immunoSEQ multiplex PCR, the repertoire was profiled, and TCRdb retains in-frame clones only, with some absent. The sample records some 1,100,000 clones, about 80% being singletons. V was clipped by 0 bases and J by 5 bases, with 11 bases between them. The V gene's germline CDR1 is MNHEY and CDR2 SVGAGI. This CDR3 spans 15 amino acids. Sequenced material: memory CD4+ T cells from PBMCs. Subset specified: CD45RA-negative fraction. This clonotype was sampled from a young man in good health. Some clones in this sample may be carry-over from other donors' samples. This rearrangement joins TRBV6-5 to TRBJ2-1, with D perhaps matching TRBD1 (6 bases). CDR3: CASSYSGGRNNEQFF. The CDR3 DNA reads as TGTGCCAGCAGTTACTCAGGGGGAAGAAACAATGAGCAGTTCTTC.